Following are 30 T cell receptor beta chains from one sample sequenced in a study of blood T cell repertoires in COVID-19. This table comes from immunoSEQ multiplex PCR, and its TCRdb copy is limited to in-frame clones, with some not included. Of around 210,000 clones in the sample, approximately 85% are singletons; the top ten hold 4.5% to 5.5%. The specimen sequenced was peripheral blood. Every receptor here comes from a man aged 50 or older with COVID-19, enrolled during active disease.

The genes are TRBV5-4 and TRBJ2-2; TRBD1 aligns across 7 bases. V trimming: 4 bases; J trimming: 7 bases; junction bases outside the gene matches: 10. The CDR3 has 15 amino acids. Germline V gene sequence: CDR1 SGHNT, CDR2 YYREEE (reference sequence). CDR3 coding DNA: TGTGCCAGCAGCGAGCAGGGGGTCATTGGCGGGGAGCTGTTTTTT. Translation: CASSEQGVIGGELFF. The full variable domain, rest sourced from reference TRBV5-4 and TRBJ2-2, is ETGVTQSPTHLIKTRGQQVTLRCSSQSGHNTVSWYQQALGQGPQFIFQYYREEENGRGNFPPRFSGLQFPNYSSELNVNALELDDSALYLCASSEQGVIGGELFFGEGSRLTVL.

The V and J genes are TRBV5-1 and TRBJ2-1, with a possible D match to TRBD1 (6 bases). V lost 4 bases and J lost 0, with 17 bases in between. Germline V CDR1 and CDR2: SGHRS, YFSETQ. CDR3 length: 17 residues. Here the CDR3 DNA reads TGCGCCAGCAGCCCGCCTCAGGGGATTAACTCCTACAATGAGCAGTTCTTC. Its translation: CASSPPQGINSYNEQFF.

The chain recombines TRBV9 with TRBJ2-2; unclear D gene. CDR1 SGDLS and CDR2 YYNGEE come from the germline V gene. The V gene lost 3 bases and the J gene lost 6 bases, with 9 bases spanning the gap. This CDR3 contains 13 residues. The CDR3 DNA reads as TGTGCCAGCAGCGACACAGTAGCCGGGGAGCTGTTTTTT. It encodes CASSDTVAGELFF.

This clone showed up just once. The rearrangement joins TRBV7-6 to TRBJ1-5; D is uncertain. Germline V gives CDR1 SGHVS, CDR2 FNYEAQ. The length of the CDR3 is 14 residues. V was clipped by 1 base and J by 6 bases, with 10 bases between them. The CDR3 reads CASSLGGVSQPQHF. The DNA for the CDR3 is TGTGCCAGCAGCTTAGGCGGAGTGAGTCAGCCCCAGCATTTT.

V gene TRBV28 combines with J gene TRBJ1-3; D remains ambiguous. Germline V CDR1 and CDR2: MDHEN, SYDVKM. The CDR3 contains 14 residues. V was pared by 7 bases and J by 0 bases, with 10 bases between. The DNA for the CDR3 is TGTGCCAGCACCTCCCCGAGCTCTGGAAACACCATATATTTT. It codes for CASTSPSSGNTIYF.

The chain couples TRBV2 to TRBJ2-5; the match to TRBD2 covers 12 bases. V lost 8 bases to trimming and J lost 4 bases; unmatched junction nucleotides: 8. Germline CDR1 reads SNHLY; CDR2 reads FYNNEI. This CDR3 has 15 residues. DNA for the CDR3: TGTGCCAGCTCTCCTAGCGGGGGGGCTTTAGAGACCCAGTACTTC. As protein: CASSPSGGALETQYF.

This clone has at least ten counts. The rearrangement joins TRBV4-3 to TRBJ2-7, with D perhaps matching TRBD1 (6 bases). CDR3 length: 15 amino acids. Trimming took off 0 bases at V and 2 bases at J, with 11 bases between the two ends. Germline CDR1 LGHNA, CDR2 YSLEER. CDR3 protein: CASSQEEDRTYEQYF. For the CDR3, the DNA is TGCGCCAGCAGCCAAGAGGAGGACAGAACCTACGAGCAGTACTTC.

V and J are TRBV6-5 and TRBJ2-3, with 8 positions matching TRBD2. V shed 2 bases and J 5 bases; nucleotides not matched to a gene: 6. Per the germline V gene, CDR1 is MNHEY and CDR2 is SVGAGI. The CDR3 is made up of 15 amino acids. CDR3 loop: CASSYVGLGGDTQYF. The CDR3 DNA is TGTGCCAGCAGTTACGTGGGACTAGGTGGAGATACGCAGTATTTT.

The J gene is TRBJ2-5, the V gene TRBV2; 9 bases agree with TRBD2. The CDR3 extends over 16 amino acids. The V and J ends lost 7 bases and 5 bases, in that order; junction bases with no gene match: 14. From germline, CDR1 is SNHLY and CDR2 FYNNEI. The CDR3 sequence: CASKPRRGGAHETQYF. In DNA form, the CDR3 reads TGTGCCAGCAAGCCTCGGCGGGGGGGGGCCCATGAGACCCAGTACTTC.

The CDR3 loop reads CASSPEKPTGGESTYEQYF. The CDR3 DNA sequence: TGTGCCAGCTCACCCGAAAAACCGACAGGGGGCGAGAGTACCTACGAGCAGTACTTC. The gene calls are TRBV18 and TRBJ2-7; 10 bases map to TRBD1. V was clipped by 3 bases and J by 2 bases; unmatched bases: 16. The CDR3 loop spans 19 amino acids. CDR1 and CDR2 (germline): KGHSH, LQKENI. The variable domain in full, with the rest retrieved from reference TRBV18 and TRBJ2-7, is NAGVMQNPRHLVRRRGQEARLRCSPMKGHSHVYWYRQLPEEGLKFMVYLQKENIIDESGMPKERFSAEFPKEGPSILRIQQVVRGDSAAYFCASSPEKPTGGESTYEQYFGPGTRLTVT.

The chain uses TRBV3-1 (or the pseudogene TRBV3-2) and TRBJ2-1; 9 positions agree with TRBD2. The CDR3 is made up of 15 amino acids. V lost 1 base and J lost 5; bases outside the gene matches: 3. The germline V gene has CDR1 LGHDT and CDR2 YNNKEL (reference sequence). CDR3 amino acids: CASSQVAGVHNEQFF. The CDR3 nucleotides read TGTGCCAGCAGCCAAGTAGCGGGGGTTCACAATGAGCAGTTCTTC.

The chain employs TRBV6-6 and TRBJ1-1, with D possibly matching TRBD1 (6 bases). The CDR3 totals 14 residues. The V end lost 3 bases, the J end lost 4 bases, and 12 bases lay between the germline ends. Looked up from germline, CDR1 is MNHNY and CDR2 is SVGAGI (reference sequence). The DNA of the CDR3 is TGTGCCAGCAGTTATCCACAGGGTGGCACTGAAGCTTTCTTT. It specifies CASSYPQGGTEAFF.

The chain is built from TRBV3-1 (or the pseudogene TRBV3-2) and TRBJ2-2; perhaps TRBD1 as D (6 bases). CDR1 and CDR2 (germline): LGHDT, YNNKEL (reference sequence). V lost 2 bases and J 5 bases, leaving 18 bases between the germline ends. CDR3 length: 17 residues. CDR3 DNA sequence: TGTGCCAGCAGCCAAACCTCAGGGGTTGGAAATACCGGGGAGCTGTTTTTT. Residues: CASSQTSGVGNTGELFF.

The chain links TRBV27 to TRBJ2-7, with TRBD2 matching over 7 bases. Germline lookup yields CDR1 MNHEY and CDR2 SMNVEV (reference sequence). This CDR3 has 15 residues. V gave up 4 bases and J gave up 1 base; unmatched junction bases: 7. This chain's CDR3 is CASSYSSGGSYEQYF. CDR3 sequence (DNA): TGTGCCAGCAGTTATTCCTCCGGGGGGTCCTACGAGCAGTACTTC.

The chain has TRBV11-3 and TRBJ2-5; 10 bases line up with TRBD1. Trimming at V came to 5 bases and at J to 5 bases, leaving 5 bases not matched to a gene. CDR1 and CDR2 from the germline V gene are SGHNT and YENEEA. The CDR3 is 14 residues long. The DNA for the CDR3 is TGTGCCAGCAGCCCGACAGGGGGCTACGAGACCCAGTACTTC. This encodes CASSPTGGYETQYF.

This chain links TRBV6-2 or TRBV6-3 with TRBJ2-2; D is unresolved. The CDR3 is 13 residues long. Germline CDR1 reads MNHEY; CDR2 reads SVGEGT. V was pared by 2 bases and J by 3 bases, with 4 bases between. CDR3 DNA: TGTGCCAGCAGTTACCTAGACACCGGGGAGCTGTTTTTT. Translation: CASSYLDTGELFF.

The chain links TRBV7-6 to TRBJ2-7; possible D gene TRBD2, 5 bases. V shed 4 bases and J shed 7 bases, with 11 bases lying between them. Germline-derived CDR1 and CDR2 are SGHVS and FNYEAQ. CDR3 length equals 12 residues. The CDR3 loop reads CASSSYTGEQYF. Here the CDR3 DNA reads TGTGCCAGCAGCTCCTACACGGGGGAGCAGTACTTC. Supplemented by reference TRBV7-6 and TRBJ2-7, the full variable domain reads GAGVSQSPRYKVTKRGQDVALRCDPISGHVSLYWYRQALGQGPEFLTYFNYEAQQDKSGLPNDRFSAERPEGSISTLTIQRTEQRDSAMYRCASSSYTGEQYFGPGTRLTVT.

The V and J genes are TRBV6-5 and TRBJ2-7; D may be TRBD1 (6 bases). Trimming removed 6 bases at V and 1 base at J, with 13 bases between. Per the germline V gene, CDR1 is MNHEY and CDR2 is SVGAGI. CDR3 length equals 14 residues. The CDR3 loop is CASSSGTQSYEQYF. CDR3 DNA sequence: TGTGCCAGCAGCTCCGGGACACAGTCCTACGAGCAGTACTTC.

The gene calls are TRBV6-2 or TRBV6-3 and TRBJ2-2, with TRBD2 matching 10 bases. Per the germline V gene, CDR1 is MNHEY and CDR2 is SVGEGT. V lost 2 bases, J lost 0 bases, and 15 bases stayed unmatched. The CDR3 is 21 residues long. The CDR3 nucleotides are TGTGCCAGCAGTTACGACTTGGGGAGCGGGGGGGCCCTACCGAACACCGGGGAGCTGTTTTTT. Translating gives CASSYDLGSGGALPNTGELFF.

This chain connects TRBV27 to TRBJ2-1; weak D call: TRBD1 (6 bases). The CDR3 spans 14 residues. V lost 0 bases, J lost 3 bases, and 6 bases lay in between. The germline V gene encodes CDR1 MNHEY and CDR2 SMNVEV (reference sequence). CDR3 bases: TGTGCCAGCAGTTTATCGACAGGCTACAATGAGCAGTTCTTC. It specifies CASSLSTGYNEQFF.

In DNA, the CDR3 is TGTGCCTGGAGGGAAGAGGGCACCTACGAGCAGTACTTC. Translating gives CAWREEGTYEQYF. This chain uses TRBV30 with TRBJ2-7; a weak D match, TRBD2 (5 bases). V was trimmed by 3 bases and J by 2 bases, leaving 11 bases between them. This CDR3 contains 13 residues. The germline V gene has CDR1 GTSNPN and CDR2 SVGIG (reference sequence). Supplemented by reference TRBV30 and TRBJ2-7, the full variable domain reads SQTIHQWPATLVQPVGSPLSLECTVEGTSNPNLYWYRQAAGRGLQLLFYSVGIGQISSEVPQNLSASRPQDRQFILSSKKLLLSDSGFYLCAWREEGTYEQYFGPGTRLTVT.

This clone showed up just once. The chain couples TRBV7-2 to TRBJ1-4; no clear D gene. This CDR3 comprises 14 residues. Germline loops: CDR1 SGHTA, CDR2 FQGNSA. Trimming cost V 3 bases and J 5 bases, with 10 bases left between them. DNA of the CDR3: TGTGCCAGCAGCTTGAGGAGAAACAATGAAAAACTGTTTTTT. The encoded protein is CASSLRRNNEKLFF.

The V and J genes are TRBV27 and TRBJ1-4; D might be TRBD1 (6 bases). V lost 6 bases and J lost 4, with 12 bases in between. Per the germline V gene, CDR1 is MNHEY and CDR2 is SMNVEV (reference sequence). This CDR3 has 14 residues. The CDR3 sequence is CASRKQGLNEKLFF. The CDR3 nucleotides read TGTGCCAGCAGGAAACAGGGCCTTAATGAAAAACTGTTTTTT.

This rearrangement joins TRBV6-5 to TRBJ1-1; possible D gene TRBD1, 6 bases. The germline V and J ends were trimmed by 0 bases and 6 bases, with 17 bases remaining between them. The CDR3 is 16 amino acids. Per the germline V gene, CDR1 is MNHEY and CDR2 is SVGAGI. The CDR3 nucleotides read TGTGCCAGCAGTTACTCGTCCTCAGGGGCGGCGGCTGAAGCTTTCTTT. It is translated as CASSYSSSGAAAEAFF.

V is TRBV12-3 or TRBV12-4 and J is TRBJ2-3; 8 positions match TRBD2. This CDR3 spans 13 amino acids. J was trimmed by 9 bases and V by 5 bases; bases with no gene match: 7. The CDR3 sequence: CASSGTRRGTQYF. The CDR3 nucleotides read TGTGCCAGCAGTGGGACTAGGAGAGGCACGCAGTATTTT.

The chain joins TRBV2 to TRBJ2-1, with TRBD2 as a possible D gene (6 bases). The germline gives CDR1 SNHLY, CDR2 FYNNEI. There are 15 residues in the CDR3. The V and J ends lost 7 bases and 7 bases respectively, with 20 bases between them. The CDR3 sequence: CASIPGLATGNEQFF. The CDR3 nucleotides are TGTGCCAGCATTCCGGGGCTAGCGACGGGAAATGAGCAGTTCTTC.

V is TRBV7-6 and J is TRBJ2-3; 9 nucleotides match TRBD1. Germline assignment: CDR1 SGHVS and CDR2 FNYEAQ. The CDR3 totals 14 residues. J lost 6 bases, V lost 5 bases, and 6 bases had no gene match. The CDR3 DNA follows: TGTGCCAGCAGCAGGGACAGGGCCCTCGATACGCAGTATTTT. It yields the protein CASSRDRALDTQYF. The variable domain in full, with the rest retrieved from reference TRBV7-6 and TRBJ2-3, is GAGVSQSPRYKVTKRGQDVALRCDPISGHVSLYWYRQALGQGPEFLTYFNYEAQQDKSGLPNDRFSAERPEGSISTLTIQRTEQRDSAMYRCASSRDRALDTQYFGPGTRLTVL.

The chain has TRBV3-1 (or the pseudogene TRBV3-2) and TRBJ2-1, with 7 bases fitting TRBD1. This CDR3 is built from 15 residues. The germline CDR1 and CDR2 sequences are LGHDT and YNNKEL (reference sequence). V was pared by 4 bases and J by 7 bases, with 10 bases of the junction left unmatched. CDR3 coding DNA: TGTGCCAGCAGCCCAAGACAGGGCCATGCGAATGAGCAGTTCTTC. Translation gives CASSPRQGHANEQFF.

This clone has only one observation. The chain joins TRBV6-5 to TRBJ2-1, with a possible D match to TRBD2 (5 bases). CDR3 size: 13 residues. In germline, CDR1 is MNHEY, CDR2 SVGAGI. Trimming left V 6 bases short and J 4 bases short, with 10 bases between. The CDR3 nucleotides are TGTGCCAGCAGGAGAGCGGTTTACAATGAGCAGTTCTTC. Protein sequence: CASRRAVYNEQFF.

This chain joins TRBV5-1 and TRBJ2-5, with 10 bases aligning to TRBD2. The germline CDR1 and CDR2 sequences are SGHRS and YFSETQ. J gave up 2 bases and V 0 bases, and 4 bases lay outside the gene matches. The CDR3 runs to 16 residues. The CDR3 sequence is CASSLALLAGQETQYF. The CDR3 nucleotides read TGCGCCAGCAGCTTGGCCCTACTAGCGGGGCAAGAGACCCAGTACTTC.